This TCR beta chain is from a study of T cell responses to AZD1222 COVID-19 vaccine. The study, taken as a whole, reports: Nearly half of spike-specific TCRs reportedly target unmutated variant regions.

This CDR3 is built from 15 residues. Trimming at V came to 5 bases and at J to 3 bases, leaving 7 bases not matched to a gene. Germline values: CDR1 SGHTA, CDR2 FQGNSA. This clone was counted once. No antigen is known for it. The method was immunoSEQ multiplex PCR; TCRdb's version includes in-frame clones alone and lacks a portion of them. The data show about 140,000 clones, more than 85% seen once. The source material was peripheral blood, sampled on day 0 of AZD1222 vaccination. The clonotype originates from an adult in good health. V usage is TRBV7-2 and J usage is TRBJ1-3, with 7 bases fitting TRBD1. CDR3 protein: CASSPYRGRGNTIYF. CDR3 DNA: TGTGCCAGCAGCCCCTACAGGGGACGTGGAAACACCATATATTTT.